These T cell receptor beta chains were read from a single sample in a study of shared clonotypes between healthy human individuals. The data were produced by immunoSEQ multiplex PCR, yet TCRdb's version contains in-frame clones alone and is incomplete. This sample has about 1,500,000 clones, with roughly 96% found just once. Sequences were obtained from naive CD4+ T cells sorted from blood. These receptors all come from a man in his thirties or forties in good health. CDR3s include the opening cysteine and the closing phenylalanine or tryptophan. D genes are given only for firm matches. Clone size is shown for a subset of rows, as once, few, many or a class of expanded clone.

>TRBD2|NA|TRBV4-3|TRBJ2-1
TGCGCCAGCAGCCAAGGTCGGGCTAGCGGGGTTTTTTCGAATGAGCAGTTCTTC
CASSQGRASGVFSNEQFF
>TRBD1|NA|TRBV7-2|TRBJ1-2
TGTGCCAGCAGCTTGGATTCCGGGACAGGGGCATATGGCTACACCTTC
CASSLDSGTGAYGYTF
>NA|NA|TRBV6-1|TRBJ2-5
TGTGCCAGCAGTGAAGTTCTAGCGCGAGAGACCCAGTACTTC
CASSEVLARETQYF
>NA|NA|TRBV21-1|TRBJ1-2
TGTGCCAGCAGCAAAGGGACCATGCGATGTACCTATGGCTACACCTTC
CASSKGTMRCTYGYTF
>TRBD2|NA|TRBV9|TRBJ2-1
TGTGCCAGCAGCGTCAGACTAGCGGGAGGGGGAAATGAGCAGTTCTTC
CASSVRLAGGGNEQFF
>TRBD2|once|TRBV2|TRBJ2-3
TGTGCCAGCAGTGGAGCCGGACTAGCGGCCACAGATACGCAGTATTTT
CASSGAGLAATDTQYF
>TRBD2|NA|TRBV5-1|TRBJ2-1
TGCGCCAGCAGCTTGGGAGGGAGGTCTACTGACGGGACTACTTATTTTTCCTACAATGAGCAGTTCTTC
CASSLGGRSTDGTTYFSYNEQFF
>NA|NA|TRBV28|TRBJ1-4
TGTGCCAGCAGTCCAAACAGGGAGAAACTGTTTTTT
CASSPNREKLFF
>TRBD2|NA|TRBV6-5|TRBJ2-7
TGTGCCAGCAGGAGGACTAGCGGCTACGAGCAGTACTTC
CASRRTSGYEQYF
>NA|few|TRBV5-1|TRBJ1-1
TGCGCCAGCAGCTTGGAGGCTTCGAAAGCTTTCTTT
CASSLEASKAFF
>NA|NA|TRBV6-6|TRBJ2-7
TGTGCCAGCAGTTACACGGACACCGGCCGCGAGCAGTACTTC
CASSYTDTGREQYF
>NA|NA|TRBV28|TRBJ1-1
TGTGCCAGCAGGATCCCCCTTAGGGAAGCTTTCTTT
CASRIPLREAFF
>NA|once|TRBV29-1|TRBJ1-2
TGCAGCGTTTCAGGGGATGGCTACACCTTC
CSVSGDGYTF
>TRBD2|NA|TRBV10-1|TRBJ2-1
TGCGCCAGCCGCGGCACAGCGGGAGGGCCCAATGAGCAGTTCTTC
CASRGTAGGPNEQFF
>TRBD1|NA|TRBV30|TRBJ1-4
TGTGCCTGGAGTGTGACAGGGGGTGGTGAAAAACTGTTTTTT
CAWSVTGGGEKLFF
>TRBD2|NA|TRBV28|TRBJ2-7
TGTGCCAGCAGTTCCCACTGGATGAGCGGGACCCCCTCCTACGAGCAGTACTTC
CASSSHWMSGTPSYEQYF
>NA|NA|TRBV9|TRBJ1-1
TGTGCCAGCAGCCCCTTGGGGGGCGGACCTCTAATGAACACTGAAGCTTTCTTT
CASSPLGGGPLMNTEAFF
>NA|NA|TRBV6-6|TRBJ1-4
TGTGCCAGCACCAAGACTAATGAAAAACTGTTTTTT
CASTKTNEKLFF
>TRBD2|once|TRBV10-3|TRBJ2-7
TGTGCCACCGCGGGTAGCGGGAGTTCCTACGAGCAGTACTTC
CATAGSGSSYEQYF
>NA|NA|TRBV18|TRBJ2-2
TGTGCCAGCTCACCAGGGACACCGGGGACCGGGGAGCTGTTTTTT
CASSPGTPGTGELFF
>NA|NA|TRBV5-6|TRBJ1-3
TGTGCCAGCAGCTCCGGTTTCTCTGGAAACACCATATATTTT
CASSSGFSGNTIYF
>NA|NA|TRBV7-8|TRBJ1-1
TGTGCCAGCAGCTCATACGTTGGGGGAATGAACACTGAAGCTTTCTTT
CASSSYVGGMNTEAFF
>NA|NA|TRBV6-1|TRBJ2-6
TGTGCCAGCATTTCTTCTGGGGCCAACGTCCTGACTTTC
CASISSGANVLTF
>NA|NA|TRBV2|TRBJ1-2
TGTGCCAGCAGTGCAGGCCGAATGGGCTACACCTTC
CASSAGRMGYTF
>NA|NA|TRBV5-1|TRBJ2-5
TGCGCCAGCAGCCACAGTGACCTAGCAACAGAGACCCAGTACTTC
CASSHSDLATETQYF
>NA|NA|TRBV15|TRBJ1-4
TGTGCCACCAGCAGAGGGGAGGGGAGGGATGAAAAACTGTTTTTT
CATSRGEGRDEKLFF
>NA|NA|TRBV2|TRBJ1-4
TGTGCCGGGCGGGGGGATAATGAAAAACTGTTTTTT
CAGRGDNEKLFF
>NA|NA|TRBV11-2|TRBJ1-1
TGTGCCAGCAGCCCTCGGGTCCACTGGGCTTTCTTT
CASSPRVHWAFF